These 23 T cell receptor beta chains came from one sample sequenced in a study of beta chain features in type 1 diabetes. The entirety of the isolated RNA underwent reverse transcription, so expressed TCRB transcripts were sequenced. Sequencing used immunoSEQ multiplex PCR; TCRdb keeps in-frame clones, though not all of them. The data contain 430,000 or so clones, 11% of them singletons. The specimen sequenced was naive CD4+ T cells from blood. Every receptor here comes from a woman between 18 and 29 years old in good health.

This clone was detected only a few times. This sequence joins TRBV9 and TRBJ2-1; D gene ambiguous. The CDR3 extends over 13 amino acids. V was shortened by 0 bases and J by 8 bases, with 9 bases between the two germline ends. CDR1 is SGDLS and CDR2 is YYNGEE in the germline V gene. The CDR3 DNA reads TGTGCCAGCAGCGTAGGGGCAATCGATGAGCAGTTCTTC. Protein product: CASSVGAIDEQFF.

This clone was detected a few times. The V call is TRBV6-1, the J call TRBJ1-2, with a weak D call TRBD1 (6 bases). The CDR3 runs 14 residues. Looked up from germline, CDR1 is MNHNS and CDR2 is SASEGT. Trimming left V 4 bases short and J 6 bases short, with 15 bases between. The CDR3 DNA is TGTGCCAGCAGTGTTCACAGGGTTGGAGATGGCTACACCTTC. Translating gives CASSVHRVGDGYTF.

The chain recombines TRBV7-2 with TRBJ2-3; D might be TRBD2 (5 bases). The CDR3 runs to 13 residues. V lost 1 base, J lost 8 bases, and 10 bases lay in between. Germline CDR1 SGHTA, CDR2 FQGNSA. CDR3 in amino acids: CASSLGLPRTQYF. The CDR3 coding sequence is TGTGCCAGCAGCTTAGGACTACCGCGTACGCAGTATTTT.

The V and J genes are TRBV5-4 and TRBJ2-1; D gene ambiguous. Deletions cut 3 bases from V and 10 bases from J, with 14 bases between. The length of the CDR3 is 13 residues. CDR1 is SGHNT, CDR2 YYREEE, per germline (reference sequence). CDR3 DNA: TGTGCCAGCAGCTCCTCGGGCCCCCTCGAGCAGTTCTTC. It encodes CASSSSGPLEQFF.

The gene calls are TRBV30 and TRBJ1-3, with 7 bases aligning to TRBD1. Germline V gives CDR1 GTSNPN, CDR2 SVGIG (reference sequence). There are 15 residues in the CDR3. Trimming at V came to 2 bases and at J to 1 base, leaving 5 bases not matched to a gene. CDR3: CAWSRDRGSGNTIYF. CDR3 nucleotide sequence: TGTGCCTGGAGTAGGGACAGAGGATCTGGAAACACCATATATTTT.

V usage is TRBV4-3 and J usage is TRBJ2-7; the D gene is possibly TRBD2 (5 bases). Between the trimmed V and J ends, which lost 5 bases and 3 bases, there was a span of 23 bases. This CDR3 is built from 17 residues. The germline gives CDR1 LGHNA, CDR2 YSLEER. The CDR3 DNA reads TGCGCCAGCAGCACCGGGGTGGGCCCCCGGGGAATCTACGAGCAGTACTTC. Translated, it gives CASSTGVGPRGIYEQYF.

This chain uses TRBV18 with TRBJ2-7; TRBD1 agrees at 9 bases. This CDR3 region has 14 residues. CDR1 and CDR2 from the germline V gene are KGHSH and LQKENI. The V and J ends lost 4 bases and 5 bases, in that order; junction bases with no gene match: 6. For the CDR3, the DNA is TGTGCCAGCTCACAGGGTACAGGGGGCGACGAGCAGTACGTC. The encoded protein is CASSQGTGGDEQYV.

J is TRBJ2-2 and V is TRBV29-1; possibly TRBD1 or TRBD2 for D (6 bases each). The germline CDR1 and CDR2 sequences are SQVTM and ANQGSEA. CDR3 length: 16 residues. Trimming removed 7 bases at V and 3 bases at J, with 21 bases between. This chain's CDR3 is CSALGGRSGDTGELFF. The CDR3 nucleotides are TGCAGCGCCTTAGGGGGGAGATCAGGGGACACCGGGGAGCTGTTTTTT.

Ten or more counts support this clone. The genes are TRBV30 and TRBJ2-2; D is possibly TRBD1 (5 bases). Trimming stripped 0 bases from V and 2 bases from J, with 10 bases between. The CDR3 covers 15 residues. The germline gives CDR1 GTSNPN, CDR2 SVGIG (reference sequence). CDR3 nucleotides: TGTGCCTGGAGTGTAACAGGCAGAAACACCGGGGAGCTGTTTTTT. The encoded protein is CAWSVTGRNTGELFF.

The chain combines TRBV7-9 with TRBJ1-2, with a possible D match to TRBD1 (6 bases). The ends were cut back, 7 bases at V and 3 bases at J, with 15 bases in the middle. The CDR3 sequence is 14 residues long. The germline V gene has CDR1 SEHNR and CDR2 FQNEAQ (reference sequence). The DNA of the CDR3 is TGTGCCAGCATCCCAACAGGGACCGACTATGGCTACACCTTC. Translation gives CASIPTGTDYGYTF.

The V and J genes are TRBV25-1 and TRBJ2-1, with 12 positions matching TRBD1. The V gene end was trimmed by 6 bases and the J gene end by 7 bases; junction bases not matched to a gene: 7. Germline CDR1 reads MGHDK; CDR2 reads SYGVNS. The CDR3 loop spans 15 amino acids. In nucleotides, the CDR3 is TGTGCCAGCAGCGCGCTGGGACAGGGGGCGAATGAGCAGTTCTTC. Amino acid sequence: CASSALGQGANEQFF. Supplemented by reference TRBV25-1 and TRBJ2-1, the full variable domain reads EADIYQTPRYLVIGTGKKITLECSQTMGHDKMYWYQQDPGMELHLIHYSYGVNSTEKGDLSSESTVSRIRTEHFPLTLESARPSHTSQYLCASSALGQGANEQFFGPGTRLTVL.

V is TRBV9 and J is TRBJ2-5, with D unresolved. The CDR3 has 13 residues. Trimming took off 0 bases at V and 2 bases at J, with 5 bases between the two ends. Germline V gene data show CDR1 as SGDLS and CDR2 as YYNGEE. CDR3 region: CASSVDPQETQYF. The CDR3 region has the DNA TGTGCCAGCAGCGTAGACCCTCAAGAGACCCAGTACTTC.

Here the CDR3 DNA reads TGCAGCGTAGGGGGTCATCAGGGTGAAGCTTTCTTT. As protein: CSVGGHQGEAFF. The chain employs TRBV29-1 and TRBJ1-1; TRBD1 is a possible D gene (6 bases). In germline, CDR1 is SQVTM, CDR2 ANQGSEA. Trimming shortened V by 6 bases and J by 7 bases, and 15 bases separated the two germline ends. This CDR3 has 12 residues.

V is TRBV27 and J is TRBJ1-4; D is ambiguous. Germline V gives CDR1 MNHEY, CDR2 SMNVEV (reference sequence). Deletions cut 0 bases from V and 3 bases from J, with 5 bases between. The CDR3 runs 14 residues. The CDR3 here is CASSLSGPNEKLFF. CDR3 nucleotides: TGTGCCAGCAGTTTATCAGGACCTAATGAAAAACTGTTTTTT.

CDR3 in DNA: TGTGCCAGCAGTTACGGGGGTCTAGCCAAAAACATTCAGTACTTC. This codes for CASSYGGLAKNIQYF. The chain is built from TRBV6-6 and TRBJ2-4; D assignment may be TRBD1 or TRBD2 (5 bases each). The CDR3 spans 15 residues. V was shortened by 2 bases and J by 0 bases, with 8 bases between the two germline ends. Germline V gives CDR1 MNHNY, CDR2 SVGAGI (reference sequence).

There are a few counts of this clone. The chain joins TRBV18 to TRBJ2-4; 8 nucleotides align to TRBD1. CDR3 length equals 16 residues. After removal of 5 bases from V and 5 bases from J, the junction contained 11 bases not matched to a gene. Germline CDR1 KGHSH, CDR2 LQKENI. CDR3 amino acids: CASSTSGGELQNIQYF. Written as DNA, the CDR3 is TGTGCCAGCTCAACCTCAGGGGGCGAGTTACAAAACATTCAGTACTTC.

This clone was counted a few times. The chain joins TRBV19 to TRBJ2-3, with 11 bases lining up with TRBD2. Trimming cost V 6 bases and J 11 bases; bases outside gene matches: 13. The CDR3 runs 15 residues. The germline V gene has CDR1 LNHDA and CDR2 SQIVND (reference sequence). The CDR3 loop is CASRLRAGTSGVQYF. The CDR3 region has the DNA TGTGCCAGTAGGCTCCGGGCCGGGACTAGCGGCGTGCAGTATTTT.

The chain has TRBV9 and TRBJ2-7, with 13 bases lining up with TRBD2. The germline CDR1 and CDR2 sequences are SGDLS and YYNGEE. V shed 3 bases and J 2 bases; nucleotides not matched to a gene: 5. The CDR3 is 16 residues long. DNA of the CDR3: TGTGCCAGCAGCGAGCGAGGGACTAGCGGGACCTACGAGCAGTACTTC. It translates to CASSERGTSGTYEQYF.

J is TRBJ1-2 and V is TRBV27, with a tentative D call TRBD1 (5 bases). Germline CDR1 MNHEY, CDR2 SMNVEV (reference sequence). There are 13 residues in the CDR3. V was pared by 2 bases and J by 5 bases, with 9 bases between. The DNA for the CDR3 is TGTGCCAGCAGTTTAAAGGGACCTTATGGCTACACCTTC. This sequence encodes CASSLKGPYGYTF.

On this clone: The junction and the germline gene differ at one end; a read error may be behind it. V gene TRBV7-9 combines with J gene TRBJ2-5, with D possibly TRBD2 on 5 matching bases. The closer fit of TRBJ2-7 to the DNA end suggests the J call may be wrong. The CDR3 consists of 15 residues. Germline values: CDR1 SEHNR, CDR2 FQNEAQ (reference sequence). For the CDR3, the DNA is TGTGCCAGCAGCCCTTGGCGGGCCGTGTCCTCCGAGCAGTACTTC. This translates into CASSPWRAVSSEQYF.

The table lists this clone with a few counts. The chain recombines TRBV23-1 with TRBJ2-6; D is unresolved. TRBV23-1 is classed as an ORF, of uncertain function. The CDR3 is 14 residues long. V lost 10 bases and J lost 1, with 11 bases in between. CDR3 bases: TGCGCCAACTCATTGAGGTCTGGGGCCAACGTCCTGACTTTC. It yields the protein CANSLRSGANVLTF.

This chain joins TRBV14 and TRBJ2-7; no clear D gene. V lost 3 bases to trimming and J lost 3 bases, with 12 bases between them. Germline V gene sequence: CDR1 SGHDN, CDR2 FVKESK. The CDR3 contains 14 residues. DNA for the CDR3: TGTGCCAGCAGCCAGTTGGGAAAACTCTACGAGCAGTACTTC. It codes for CASSQLGKLYEQYF.

The rearrangement joins TRBV7-9 to TRBJ2-7; no firm D call. CDR1 is SEHNR and CDR2 is FQNEAQ in the germline V gene (reference sequence). Trimming took off 3 bases at V and 0 bases at J, with 3 bases between the two ends. The CDR3 sequence is 12 residues long. DNA of the CDR3: TGTGCCAGCAGCTTCGCCTCCTACGAGCAGTACGTC. This sequence encodes CASSFASYEQYV.